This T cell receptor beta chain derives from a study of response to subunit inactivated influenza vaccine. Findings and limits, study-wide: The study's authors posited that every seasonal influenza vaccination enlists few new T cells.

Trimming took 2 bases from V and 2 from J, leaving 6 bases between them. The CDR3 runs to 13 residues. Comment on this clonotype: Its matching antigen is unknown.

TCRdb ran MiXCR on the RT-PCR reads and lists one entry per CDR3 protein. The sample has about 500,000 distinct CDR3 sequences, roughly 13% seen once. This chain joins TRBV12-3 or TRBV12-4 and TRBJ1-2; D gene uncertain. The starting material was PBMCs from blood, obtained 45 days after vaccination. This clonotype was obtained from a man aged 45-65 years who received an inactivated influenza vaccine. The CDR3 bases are TGTGCCAGCAGTTTATACAACAACTATGGCTACACCTTC. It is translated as CASSLYNNYGYTF.